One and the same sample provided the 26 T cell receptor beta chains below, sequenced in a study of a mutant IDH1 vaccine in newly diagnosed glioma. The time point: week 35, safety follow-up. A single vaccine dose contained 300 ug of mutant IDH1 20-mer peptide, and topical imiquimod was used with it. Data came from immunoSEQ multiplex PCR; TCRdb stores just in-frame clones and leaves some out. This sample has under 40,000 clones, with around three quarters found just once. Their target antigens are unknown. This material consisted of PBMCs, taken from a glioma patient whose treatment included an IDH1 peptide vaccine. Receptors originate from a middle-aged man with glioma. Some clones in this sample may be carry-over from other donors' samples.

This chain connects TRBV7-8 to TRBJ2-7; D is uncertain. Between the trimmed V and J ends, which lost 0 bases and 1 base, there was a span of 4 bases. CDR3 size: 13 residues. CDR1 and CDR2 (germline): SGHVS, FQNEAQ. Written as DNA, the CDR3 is TGTGCCAGCAGCTTAGCAAGTTCCTACGAGCAGTACTTC. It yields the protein CASSLASSYEQYF.

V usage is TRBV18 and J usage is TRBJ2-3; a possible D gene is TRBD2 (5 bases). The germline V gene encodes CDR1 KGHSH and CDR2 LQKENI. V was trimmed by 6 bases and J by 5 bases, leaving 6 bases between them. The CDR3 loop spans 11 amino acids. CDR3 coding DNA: TGTGCCAGCTCTCGGGGAGATACGCAGTATTTT. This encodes CASSRGDTQYF.

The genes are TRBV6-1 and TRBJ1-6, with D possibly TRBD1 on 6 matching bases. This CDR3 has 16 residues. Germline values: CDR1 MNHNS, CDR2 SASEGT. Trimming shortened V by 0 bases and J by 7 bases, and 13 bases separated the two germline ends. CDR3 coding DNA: TGTGCCAGCAGTGAAGCCCCCGGACAGAACAATTCACCCCTCCACTTT. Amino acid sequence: CASSEAPGQNNSPLHF.

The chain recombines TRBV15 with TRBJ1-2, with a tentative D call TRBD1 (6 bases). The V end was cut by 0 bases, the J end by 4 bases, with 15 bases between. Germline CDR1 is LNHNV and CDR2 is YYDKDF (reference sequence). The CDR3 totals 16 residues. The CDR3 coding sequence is TGTGCCACCAGCAGAGATCGGACAGCCCTATTCTATGGCTACACCTTC. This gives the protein CATSRDRTALFYGYTF. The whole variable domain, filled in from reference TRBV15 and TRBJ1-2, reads DAMVIQNPRYQVTQFGKPVTLSCSQTLNHNVMYWYQQKSSQAPKLLFHYYDKDFNNEADTPDNFQSRRPNTSFCFLDIRSPGLGDTAMYLCATSRDRTALFYGYTFGSGTRLTVV.

The CDR3 region has the DNA TGCGCCGTATCCCGATCGGGACAGGGGGCGGGGGAGACCCAGTACTTC. Translating gives CAVSRSGQGAGETQYF. V usage is TRBV4-1 and J usage is TRBJ2-5; 12 nucleotides agree with TRBD1. CDR1 is MGHRA, CDR2 YSYEKL, per germline. CDR3 length: 16 residues. After removal of 11 bases from V and 5 bases from J, the junction contained 15 bases not matched to a gene.

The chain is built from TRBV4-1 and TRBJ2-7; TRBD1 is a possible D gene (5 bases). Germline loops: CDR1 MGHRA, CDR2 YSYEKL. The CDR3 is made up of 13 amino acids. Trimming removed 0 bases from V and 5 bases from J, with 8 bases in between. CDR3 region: CASSQEGRNEQYF. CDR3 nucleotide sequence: TGCGCCAGCAGCCAAGAGGGGCGTAACGAGCAGTACTTC.

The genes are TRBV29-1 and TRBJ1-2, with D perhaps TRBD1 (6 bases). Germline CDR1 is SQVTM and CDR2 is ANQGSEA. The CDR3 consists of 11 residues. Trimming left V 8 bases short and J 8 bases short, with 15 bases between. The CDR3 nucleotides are TGCAGCCTAACAGGGTTCGAGGGCTACACCTTC. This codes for CSLTGFEGYTF.

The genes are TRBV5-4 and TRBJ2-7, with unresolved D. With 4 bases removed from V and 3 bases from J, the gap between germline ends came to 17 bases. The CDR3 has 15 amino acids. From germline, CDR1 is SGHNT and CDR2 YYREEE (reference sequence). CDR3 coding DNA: TGTGCCAGCAGCCGGGTGGGCAGGACCGACTACGAGCAGTACTTC. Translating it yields CASSRVGRTDYEQYF.

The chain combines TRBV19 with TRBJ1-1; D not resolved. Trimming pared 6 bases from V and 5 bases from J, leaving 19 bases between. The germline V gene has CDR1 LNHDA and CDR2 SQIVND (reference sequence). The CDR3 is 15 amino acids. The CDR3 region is CASRRLREKETEAFF. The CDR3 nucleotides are TGTGCCAGTAGGCGGTTACGGGAGAAAGAGACTGAAGCTTTCTTT.

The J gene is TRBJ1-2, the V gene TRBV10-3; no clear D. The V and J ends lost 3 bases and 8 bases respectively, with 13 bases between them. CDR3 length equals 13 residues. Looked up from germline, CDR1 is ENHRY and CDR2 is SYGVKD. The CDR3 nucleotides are TGTGCCATCAGTGAAAACGGATTATTCGGCTACACCTTC. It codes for CAISENGLFGYTF.

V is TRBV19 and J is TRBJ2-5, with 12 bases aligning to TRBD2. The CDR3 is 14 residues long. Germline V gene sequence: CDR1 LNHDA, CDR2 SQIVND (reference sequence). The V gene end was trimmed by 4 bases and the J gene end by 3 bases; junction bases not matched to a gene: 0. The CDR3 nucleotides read TGTGCCAGTAGTAGGACTAGCGGGAAAGAGACCCAGTACTTC. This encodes CASSRTSGKETQYF.

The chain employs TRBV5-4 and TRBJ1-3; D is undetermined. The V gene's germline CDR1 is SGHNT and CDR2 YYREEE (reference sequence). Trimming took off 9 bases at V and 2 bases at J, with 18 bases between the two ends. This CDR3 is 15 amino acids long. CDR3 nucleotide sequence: TGTGCCACCGGAAGGTCGGGTCAGACTGGAAACACCATATATTTT. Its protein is CATGRSGQTGNTIYF.

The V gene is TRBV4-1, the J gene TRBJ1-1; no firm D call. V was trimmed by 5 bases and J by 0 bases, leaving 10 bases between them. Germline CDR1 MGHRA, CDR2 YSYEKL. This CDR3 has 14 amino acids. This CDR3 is CASSAAPMNTEAFF. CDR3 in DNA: TGCGCCAGCAGCGCCGCCCCGATGAACACTGAAGCTTTCTTT.

The CDR3 is CASSFGGDQETQYF. In nucleotides, the CDR3 is TGTGCCAGCAGCTTTGGTGGCGACCAAGAGACCCAGTACTTC. The gene calls are TRBV5-4 and TRBJ2-5; no clear D gene. In germline, CDR1 is SGHNT, CDR2 YYREEE (reference sequence). This CDR3 region has 14 residues. V was clipped by 2 bases and J by 0 bases, with 8 bases between them.

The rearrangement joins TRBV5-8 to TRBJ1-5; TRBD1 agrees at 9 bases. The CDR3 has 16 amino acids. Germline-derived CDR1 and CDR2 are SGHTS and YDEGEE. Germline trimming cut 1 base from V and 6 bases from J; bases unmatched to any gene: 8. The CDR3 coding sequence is TGTGCCAGCAGCTTGTTCGGGACAGGGTTCGCTCAGCCCCAGCATTTT. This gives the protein CASSLFGTGFAQPQHF.

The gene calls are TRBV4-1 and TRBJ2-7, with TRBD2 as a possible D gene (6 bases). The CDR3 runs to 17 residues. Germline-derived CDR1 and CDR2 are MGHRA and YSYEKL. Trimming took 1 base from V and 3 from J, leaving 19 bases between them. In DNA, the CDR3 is TGCGCCAGCAGCCAAGTTCTCGGAGGGGCGAACATCTACGAGCAGTACTTC. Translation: CASSQVLGGANIYEQYF.

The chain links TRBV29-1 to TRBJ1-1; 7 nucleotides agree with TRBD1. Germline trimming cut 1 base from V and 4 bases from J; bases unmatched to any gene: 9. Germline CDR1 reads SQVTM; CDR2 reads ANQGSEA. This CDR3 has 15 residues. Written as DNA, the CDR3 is TGCAGCGTTGAAGCACAGGGGAAGGTGAGCACTGAAGCTTTCTTT. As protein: CSVEAQGKVSTEAFF.

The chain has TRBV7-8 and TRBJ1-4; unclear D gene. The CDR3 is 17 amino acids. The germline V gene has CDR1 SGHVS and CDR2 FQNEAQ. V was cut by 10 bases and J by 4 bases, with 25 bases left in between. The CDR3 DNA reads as TGTGCCACCAAAAGATCCCGACACGAATTATTTAATGAAAAACTGTTTTTT. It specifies CATKRSRHELFNEKLFF.

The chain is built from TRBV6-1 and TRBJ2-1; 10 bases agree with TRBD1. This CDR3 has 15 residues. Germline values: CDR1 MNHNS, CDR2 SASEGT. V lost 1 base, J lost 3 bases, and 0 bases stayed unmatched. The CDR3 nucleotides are TGTGCCAGCAGTGAAGGGACAGGGGGCTACAATGAGCAGTTCTTC. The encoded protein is CASSEGTGGYNEQFF.

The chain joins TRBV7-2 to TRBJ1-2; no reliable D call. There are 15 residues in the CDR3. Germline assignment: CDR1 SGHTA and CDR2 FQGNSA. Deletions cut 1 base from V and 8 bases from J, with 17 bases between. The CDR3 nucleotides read TGTGCCAGCAGCTTAGAAGGACTCCGCTGGGAGGGCTACACCTTC. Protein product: CASSLEGLRWEGYTF.

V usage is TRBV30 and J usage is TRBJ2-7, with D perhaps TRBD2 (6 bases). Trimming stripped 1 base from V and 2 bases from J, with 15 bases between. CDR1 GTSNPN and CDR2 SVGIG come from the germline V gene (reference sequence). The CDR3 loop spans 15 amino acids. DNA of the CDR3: TGTGCCTGGAGTGAGGGACTCACGGGCCCCTACGAGCAGTACTTC. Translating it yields CAWSEGLTGPYEQYF.

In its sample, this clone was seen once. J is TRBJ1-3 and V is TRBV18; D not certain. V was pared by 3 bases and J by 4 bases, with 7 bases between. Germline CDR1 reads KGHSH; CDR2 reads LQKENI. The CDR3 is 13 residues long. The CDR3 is CASSPLQGNTIYF. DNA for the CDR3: TGTGCCAGCTCACCTTTACAGGGAAACACCATATATTTT.

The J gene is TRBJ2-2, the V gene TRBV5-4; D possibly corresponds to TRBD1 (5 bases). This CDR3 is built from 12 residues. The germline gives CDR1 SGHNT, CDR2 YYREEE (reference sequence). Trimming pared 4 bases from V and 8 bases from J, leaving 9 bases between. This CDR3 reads CASSPAGGELFF. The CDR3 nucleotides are TGTGCCAGCAGCCCGGCAGGGGGGGAGCTGTTTTTT.

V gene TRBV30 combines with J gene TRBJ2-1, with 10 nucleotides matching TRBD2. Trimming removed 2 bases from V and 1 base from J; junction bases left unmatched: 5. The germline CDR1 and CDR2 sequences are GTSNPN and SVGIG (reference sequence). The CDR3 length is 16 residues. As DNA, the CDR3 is TGTGCCTGGAGTACCTCGGGACTAGCGTCCTACAATGAGCAGTTCTTC. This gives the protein CAWSTSGLASYNEQFF. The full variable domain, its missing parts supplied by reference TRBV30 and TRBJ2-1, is SQTIHQWPATLVQPVGSPLSLECTVEGTSNPNLYWYRQAAGRGLQLLFYSVGIGQISSEVPQNLSASRPQDRQFILSSKKLLLSDSGFYLCAWSTSGLASYNEQFFGPGTRLTVL.

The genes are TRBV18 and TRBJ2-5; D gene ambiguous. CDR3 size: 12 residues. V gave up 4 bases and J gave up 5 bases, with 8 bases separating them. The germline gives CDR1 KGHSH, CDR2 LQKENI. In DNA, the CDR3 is TGTGCCAGCTCACGGTTGGGGGAGACCCAGTACTTC. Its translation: CASSRLGETQYF.

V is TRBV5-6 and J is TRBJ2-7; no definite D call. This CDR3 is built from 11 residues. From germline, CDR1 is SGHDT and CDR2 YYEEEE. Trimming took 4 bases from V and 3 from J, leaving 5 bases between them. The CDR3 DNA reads TGTGCCAGCAGCCTAAACTACGAGCAGTACTTC. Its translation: CASSLNYEQYF.